The rows below give T cell receptor beta chains drawn from one sample of a study of tumor-infiltrating lymphocytes in primary liver carcinoma. TCRdb passed the multiplex PCR reads through MiXCR, listing each CDR3 protein once. The sample carries approximately 300,000 distinct CDR3 sequences, roughly 60% recorded once. The sequenced material came from peripheral blood. These receptor sequences come from a man between 35 and 55 years old with primary liver carcinoma and hepatitis B virus infection. Each CDR3 is given with its conserved first and last residue. A D gene is named only where the DNA matches it firmly. Not every row has a clone size; where given, it reads once, few, many or a size class.

few 14 TRBJ2-7 . TRBV5-6 CASSRDTAFYEQYF TGTGCCAGCAGCCGGGACACCGCGTTTTACGAGCAGTACTTC
. 14 TRBJ2-3 . TRBV7-9 CANSLVGGTDTQYF TGTGCCAACAGCTTAGTGGGCGGAACAGATACGCAGTATTTT
. 16 TRBJ2-7 . TRBV7-8 CASSLVRFSSSYEQYF TGTGCCAGCAGCTTAGTAAGGTTTTCGAGCTCCTACGAGCAGTACTTC
many 14 TRBJ1-5 TRBD1 TRBV10-3 CAISGDRSTQPQHF TGTGCCATCAGTGGGGACAGAAGTACTCAGCCCCAGCATTTT
. 13 TRBJ1-6 . TRBV30 CVWNEGNESPLHF TGTGTCTGGAATGAGGGGAATGAATCACCCCTCCACTTT
many 15 TRBJ2-7 . TRBV5-5 CASSLEFPGPYEQYF TGTGCCAGCAGCTTAGAGTTTCCGGGGCCGTACGAGCAGTACTTC
few 14 TRBJ2-7 . TRBV6-1 CASSLGSGPYEQYF TGTGCCAGCAGTCTTGGGTCCGGTCCCTACGAGCAGTACTTC
. 14 TRBJ2-1 . TRBV5-4 CASSAKGRNSEQFF TGTGCCAGCAGCGCCAAGGGACGAAACAGTGAGCAGTTCTTC
. 18 TRBJ2-3 TRBD1 TRBV12-3/TRBV12-4 CASSSRGKGISWTFQQYF TGTGCCAGCAGTTCCAGGGGGAAAGGGATTAGCTGGACGTTTCAGCAGTATTTT
many 13 TRBJ2-7 . TRBV29-1 CSVIPSVPYEQYF TGCAGCGTTATCCCTAGCGTCCCCTACGAGCAGTACTTC
. 14 TRBJ2-5 . TRBV28 CASSSRAPRETQYF TGTGCCAGCAGTTCGCGGGCCCCGAGGGAGACCCAGTACTTC
. 16 TRBJ2-5 TRBD2 TRBV5-1 CASSLATSGKGETQYF TGCGCCAGCAGCTTGGCAACTAGCGGGAAGGGTGAGACCCAGTACTTC
many 13 TRBJ2-1 . TRBV12-3/TRBV12-4 CASKLANNNEQFF TGTGCCAGCAAGCTAGCGAATAACAATGAGCAGTTCTTC
. 15 TRBJ2-7 . TRBV11-1 CANTVGSGAAYEQYF TGTGCCAACACCGTGGGGTCGGGGGCGGCATACGAGCAGTACTTC
once 16 TRBJ2-3 TRBD2 TRBV5-1 CASSLGLAGAVDTQCF TGCGCCAGCAGCTTGGGACTAGCGGGAGCGGTAGATACGCAGTGCTTT
. 13 TRBJ2-5 . TRBV11-1 CANSLAGEETQYF TGTGCCAACAGCCTTGCAGGGGAAGAGACCCAGTACTTC
many 13 TRBJ2-1 . TRBV4-3 CASSGQLHNEQFF TGCGCCAGCTCCGGACAGCTCCACAATGAGCAGTTCTTC
many 16 TRBJ2-1 TRBD1 TRBV6-2/TRBV6-3 CASSYMGTGPYNEQFF TGTGCCAGCAGTTACATGGGGACAGGTCCCTACAATGAGCAGTTCTTC
. 14 TRBJ2-2 . TRBV6-5 CASSYGGNTAELFF TGTGCCAGCAGTTATGGAGGGAACACCGCGGAGCTGTTTTTT
few 11 TRBJ2-3 . TRBV6-2/TRBV6-3 CAGPQRDTQYF TGTGCCGGCCCACAGAGAGATACGCAGTATTTT
many 15 TRBJ1-2 . TRBV4-1 CASSQGAGTNYGYTF TGCGCCAGCAGCCAAGGTGCAGGGACAAACTATGGCTACACCTTC